The clone carrying this T cell receptor beta chain has more than one count but fewer than ten. Its cognate antigen is unknown. This record comes from a study of identical twins. V lost 3 bases and J lost 0, with 11 bases in between. The CDR3 covers 15 residues. Notes on the study in general: Invariant populations such as MAIT and iNKT cells could partly muddle zero-insertion analyses. Sharing of beta out-of-frame sequences by twins showed a weaker excess.

TCRdb redid the calling of the 5' RACE reads with MiXCR, one entry per CDR3 protein. The sample lists 600,000 to 700,000 distinct CDR3 sequences, approximately 22% seen once, with roughly 4% in the top ten. The same specimen was also included in a second study, on T cells expressing NK-cell markers. As that study records: In a few donors, dominant clonotypes made up about 28.3-65% of CD3+CD56-NKG2C+ cells.

The receptor was isolated from a woman aged 18-29 years in good health. The chain employs TRBV12-3 or TRBV12-4 and TRBJ1-2; TRBD1 might be the D (5 bases). The sequenced sample was PBMCs. The CDR3 sequence: CASSFGRGANYGYTF. For the CDR3, the DNA is TGTGCCAGCAGTTTTGGTCGGGGGGCTAACTATGGCTACACCTTC.